This record looks at one TCR beta chain sequence and its context. Only in-frame clones appear in the TCRdb table, and some are missing; sequencing was by immunoSEQ multiplex PCR. Counted here are 80,000 to 100,000 clones, 85% to 95% occurring once; the ten biggest clones make up about 0.3%. The sample originates from a study of OX40 agonist ivuxolimab in advanced cancers. Enrollment shut out patients with autoimmune disease history or systemic immunosuppression. The CDR3 has 15 residues. V lost 1 base and J 8 bases, leaving 15 bases between the germline ends. Germline values: CDR1 LGHNA, CDR2 YSLEER. This specimen was CD4+ or CD8+ T cells sorted from blood, taken in a trial of the OX40 agonist ivuxolimab. The TCR comes from an adult with an advanced solid tumor such as melanoma, head and neck, liver or kidney cancer. The V gene is TRBV4-3, the J gene TRBJ1-3; D uncertain. The CDR3 DNA is TGCGCCAGCAGCCAAGGTCCTGAGGGCGTTGACACCATATATTTT. As protein: CASSQGPEGVDTIYF.